This T cell receptor beta chain was sequenced for a study of OX40 agonist ivuxolimab in advanced cancers. Whole-study context: Subjects had a mean age of approximately 60 years, with a range of about 23 to 79; almost 85% were male. Study-wide results and caveats: Clonal expansion from baseline to week 6 occurred in both CD4+ and CD8+ T cells.

This clone was recorded only once. The target antigen is unknown. TCRdb keeps only in-frame clones here, not all; method: immunoSEQ multiplex PCR. The profile shows 60,000 to 85,000 clones, 84% of them singletons. Blood sampling was done at baseline, cycle 4 day 1, and cycle 7 day 1. The V gene end was trimmed by 8 bases and the J gene end by 1 base; junction bases not matched to a gene: 8. From germline, CDR1 is SEHNR and CDR2 FQNEAQ (reference sequence). The CDR3 consists of 14 residues. The sample here was CD4+ or CD8+ T cells sorted from blood, taken in a trial of the OX40 agonist ivuxolimab. This receptor was identified in an adult with an advanced solid tumor such as melanoma, head and neck, liver or kidney cancer. The chain joins TRBV7-9 to TRBJ2-7; 7 bases fit TRBD1. The CDR3 nucleotides read TGTGCCAGCTCCTGGGGGACAGAATCCTACGAGCAGTACTTC. This codes for CASSWGTESYEQYF.